The 18 T cell receptor beta chains listed next were all sequenced from one sample in a study of cytomegalovirus exposure and HLA in healthy donors. Researchers ran the PCR with 60 Vbeta and 13 Jbeta primers. This table comes from immunoSEQ multiplex PCR, and its TCRdb copy is limited to in-frame clones, with some not included. The table includes 100,000 to 150,000 clones, about two thirds detected once. Sequenced material: PBMCs. Receptor source: a man aged 55 to 70 in good health and CMV-seropositive.

This clone turned up a few times. The CDR3 nucleotides read TGTGCCAGCTCACCACAAAAGTCAGGGGTTGGAAACACCATATATTTT. It yields the protein CASSPQKSGVGNTIYF. V is TRBV18 and J is TRBJ1-3; a weak D match, TRBD1 (6 bases). This CDR3 spans 16 amino acids. V was clipped by 1 base and J by 3 bases, with 13 bases between them. Germline V gene data show CDR1 as KGHSH and CDR2 as LQKENI.

The chain couples TRBV5-1 to TRBJ2-2, with D possibly being TRBD1 (5 bases). V lost 5 bases and J 0 bases, leaving 8 bases between the germline ends. CDR1 and CDR2 (germline): SGHRS, YFSETQ. CDR3 length: 14 residues. The CDR3 coding sequence is TGCGCCAGCAGAACGACAGCGAACACCGGGGAGCTGTTTTTT. It translates to CASRTTANTGELFF.

The chain uses TRBV10-3 and TRBJ2-5, with a tentative D call TRBD1 (6 bases). The CDR3 runs to 13 residues. CDR1 and CDR2 (germline): ENHRY, SYGVKD. V lost 8 bases and J 4 bases, leaving 14 bases between the germline ends. The CDR3 is CAIYDRRRETQYF. CDR3 sequence (DNA): TGTGCCATCTATGACAGGAGGAGAGAGACCCAGTACTTC.

This clone was counted a few times. The genes are TRBV5-5 and TRBJ2-7; 10 nucleotides line up with TRBD2. This CDR3 spans 15 amino acids. With 3 bases clipped from V and 5 bases from J, the junction kept 8 bases outside the gene matches. Looked up from germline, CDR1 is SGHKS and CDR2 is YYEKEE (reference sequence). This chain's CDR3 is CASSSALAGPHEQYF. For the CDR3, the DNA is TGTGCCAGCAGCTCCGCACTAGCGGGGCCCCACGAGCAGTACTTC.

This rearrangement joins TRBV5-1 to TRBJ1-4; 9 nucleotides agree with TRBD1. CDR3 length: 15 amino acids. The J segment lost 10 bases and the V segment lost 2 bases, leaving 9 bases of the junction unmatched. Germline CDR1 SGHRS, CDR2 YFSETQ. CDR3 sequence: CASSLLGQGTGKLFF. The CDR3 DNA is TGCGCCAGCAGCTTACTAGGACAGGGGACGGGAAAACTGTTTTTT. The full variable domain, completed using reference TRBV5-1 and TRBJ1-4, is KAGVTQTPRYLIKTRGQQVTLSCSPISGHRSVSWYQQTPGQGLQFLFEYFSETQRNKGNFPGRFSGRQFSNSRSEMNVSTLELGDSALYLCASSLLGQGTGKLFFGSGTQLSVL.

V is TRBV28 and J is TRBJ2-7; TRBD2 matches at 14 bases. V gave up 11 bases and J gave up 5 bases; unmatched junction bases: 8. This CDR3 has 14 amino acids. The V gene's germline CDR1 is MDHEN and CDR2 SYDVKM. The CDR3 loop is CAGGLAGDQDEQYF. DNA for the CDR3: TGTGCCGGGGGACTAGCGGGGGATCAAGACGAGCAGTACTTC.

This chain joins TRBV5-1 and TRBJ1-4, with TRBD1 as a possible D gene (6 bases). The CDR3 consists of 15 residues. CDR1 is SGHRS and CDR2 is YFSETQ in the germline V gene. Trimming pared 4 bases from V and 6 bases from J, leaving 16 bases between. This chain's CDR3 is CASSGNTGRDEKLFF. CDR3 nucleotides: TGCGCCAGCAGCGGCAATACAGGGCGTGATGAAAAACTGTTTTTT.

The chain carries TRBV28 and TRBJ2-1; D gene unclear. Trimming shortened V by 7 bases and J by 3 bases, and 10 bases separated the two germline ends. Germline-derived CDR1 and CDR2 are MDHEN and SYDVKM. This CDR3 has 13 residues. The CDR3, as DNA: TGTGCCAGCAATCTGGCAAACTACAATGAGCAGTTCTTC. Protein product: CASNLANYNEQFF.

This chain uses TRBV5-4 with TRBJ2-3; 10 bases are a match to TRBD2. Germline V gives CDR1 SGHNT, CDR2 YYREEE (reference sequence). J gave up 8 bases and V 4 bases, and 13 bases lay outside the gene matches. The CDR3 is 16 amino acids. The CDR3 DNA reads TGTGCCAGCAGCCAGACTAGCGGGCCTCCGCCGGCTACGCAGTATTTT. Translated, it gives CASSQTSGPPPATQYF.

The chain couples TRBV5-1 to TRBJ2-7; D is possibly TRBD2 (6 bases). Looked up from germline, CDR1 is SGHRS and CDR2 is YFSETQ. Trimming removed 3 bases from V and 5 bases from J, with 21 bases in between. The CDR3 sequence is 16 residues long. This chain's CDR3 is CASSSEAGLQINEQYF. In DNA form, the CDR3 reads TGCGCCAGCAGCTCAGAGGCGGGACTCCAGATTAACGAGCAGTACTTC.

In its sample, this clone was seen once. The CDR3 sequence is CASSPGFGLRDTQYF. CDR3 nucleotide sequence: TGTGCCAGCAGCCCAGGGTTCGGGTTGAGAGATACGCAGTATTTT. The chain couples TRBV5-6 to TRBJ2-3; tentative D call: TRBD1 (5 bases). The V gene lost 4 bases and the J gene lost 5 bases, with 17 bases spanning the gap. The CDR3 has 15 residues. Germline V gene data show CDR1 as SGHDT and CDR2 as YYEEEE.

The genes are TRBV5-1 and TRBJ1-4; tentatively, D is TRBD1 (6 bases). The V gene's germline CDR1 is SGHRS and CDR2 YFSETQ. Trimming took off 4 bases at V and 0 bases at J, with 7 bases between the two ends. This CDR3 has 14 amino acids. The CDR3 spells CASSAGATNEKLFF. The CDR3 DNA sequence: TGCGCCAGCAGCGCAGGGGCAACTAATGAAAAACTGTTTTTT.

The V gene is TRBV23-1, the J gene TRBJ2-3; 8 nucleotides match TRBD1. TRBV23-1 is placed among ORFs of uncertain function. The V gene end was trimmed by 5 bases and the J gene end by 4 bases; junction bases not matched to a gene: 2. This CDR3 region has 13 residues. Written as DNA, the CDR3 is TGCGCCAGCAGTTCACAGGGGGCAGATACGCAGTATTTT. This encodes CASSSQGADTQYF.

The gene calls are TRBV5-4 and TRBJ2-3; D is possibly TRBD2 (5 bases). The CDR3 has 15 amino acids. CDR1 is SGHNT, CDR2 YYREEE, per germline (reference sequence). The germline V and J ends were trimmed by 0 bases and 5 bases, with 13 bases remaining between them. The DNA for the CDR3 is TGTGCCAGCAGCTTGGCCAATCCTCGGGGAGATACGCAGTATTTT. This sequence encodes CASSLANPRGDTQYF.

This clone came up once. The chain links TRBV2 to TRBJ2-5, with a weak D call TRBD2 (7 bases). This CDR3 region has 14 residues. The germline V and J ends were trimmed by 4 bases and 3 bases, with 12 bases remaining between them. CDR1 and CDR2 from the germline V gene are SNHLY and FYNNEI. In DNA, the CDR3 is TGTGCCAGCAGTGGAGGGAGGGGGGAAGAGACCCAGTACTTC. Translated: CASSGGRGEETQYF.

This clone was observed a single time. This chain uses TRBV12-5 with TRBJ2-3, with D tentatively TRBD1 (5 bases). V shed 0 bases and J shed 7 bases, with 17 bases lying between them. CDR1 is LGHNT and CDR2 is FRNRAP in the germline V gene. The CDR3 is 16 residues long. The CDR3 nucleotides read TGTGCTAGTGGTTTGGTATTTCAGGGCCCCACGAATACGCAGTATTTT. Residues: CASGLVFQGPTNTQYF.

This clone was recorded only once. The chain joins TRBV2 to TRBJ1-5; the D gene is possibly TRBD1 (6 bases). There are 15 residues in the CDR3. Germline CDR1 reads SNHLY; CDR2 reads FYNNEI. Trimming removed 6 bases at V and 5 bases at J, with 17 bases between. CDR3 loop: CASSLLQGKDQPQHF. The CDR3 DNA follows: TGTGCCAGCAGCCTACTACAGGGCAAGGATCAGCCCCAGCATTTT.

This clone has a single count. The V gene is TRBV6-4, the J gene TRBJ2-2; D possibly corresponds to TRBD2 (5 bases). The germline V gene encodes CDR1 MRHNA and CDR2 SNTAGT. The ends were cut back, 0 bases at V and 6 bases at J, with 8 bases in the middle. CDR3 size: 14 residues. The CDR3 reads CASSDSHGAGELFF. The CDR3, as DNA: TGTGCCAGCAGTGACTCCCACGGGGCCGGGGAGCTGTTTTTT.